This T cell receptor beta chain appears in the sequencing data of a study of immune evolution from preneoplasia to lung adenocarcinoma. On the study more broadly: HLA loss of heterozygosity: 6% to 7.5% AIS, around 16% MIA, approximately 31% ADC, none AAH. Study-level findings and limits: Normal lung had the highest top T cell clone frequencies. Later-stage lesions seemingly showed higher T cell density and diversity than normal lung.

About this clone itself: The antigen remains undetermined.

Losses at the gene ends were 6 bases for V and 3 bases for J; bases not matched to a gene: 7. The CDR3 is 15 residues long. The V gene's germline CDR1 is MNHEY and CDR2 SVGAGI. TCRdb's copy holds only in-frame clones and misses some; the assay was immunoSEQ multiplex PCR. The sample has about 16,000 clones; around 88% are singletons. After pathologic assessment, macro-dissection selected premalignant or tumor cells for extraction. J is TRBJ1-4 and V is TRBV6-5, with 7 bases that match TRBD1. Input material: FFPE invasive lung adenocarcinoma tissue. The origin of this receptor is a person aged 70 to 79 with invasive lung adenocarcinoma. The CDR3 reads CASRLTQGANEKLFF. DNA of the CDR3: TGTGCCAGCAGGCTCACTCAGGGGGCTAATGAAAAACTGTTTTTT.